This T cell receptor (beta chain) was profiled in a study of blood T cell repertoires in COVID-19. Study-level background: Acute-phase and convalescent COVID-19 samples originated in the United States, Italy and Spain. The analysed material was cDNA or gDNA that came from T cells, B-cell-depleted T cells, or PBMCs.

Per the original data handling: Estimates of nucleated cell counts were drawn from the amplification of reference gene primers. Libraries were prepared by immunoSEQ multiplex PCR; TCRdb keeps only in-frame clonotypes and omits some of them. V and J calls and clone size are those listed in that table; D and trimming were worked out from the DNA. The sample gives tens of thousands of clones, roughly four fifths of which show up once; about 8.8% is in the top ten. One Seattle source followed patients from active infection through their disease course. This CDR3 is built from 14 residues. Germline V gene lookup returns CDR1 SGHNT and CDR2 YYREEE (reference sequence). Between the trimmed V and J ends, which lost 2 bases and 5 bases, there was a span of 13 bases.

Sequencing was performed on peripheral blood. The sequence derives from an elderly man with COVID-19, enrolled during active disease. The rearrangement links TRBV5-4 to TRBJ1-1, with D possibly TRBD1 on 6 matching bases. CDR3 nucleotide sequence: TGTGCCAGCAGCTTACAGGGACGAGGGACTGAAGCTTTCTTT. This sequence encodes CASSLQGRGTEAFF.